Presented here are 31 T cell receptor beta chains from one specimen sequenced in a study of T-cell reconstitution after alpha-beta-depleted transplantation in children. Library preparation (for TCRbeta) was performed with unique molecular identifiers. TCRdb passed the PCR reads through MiXCR, listing each CDR3 protein once. The data show roughly 500,000 distinct CDR3 sequences, under 12% seen once. Material: PBMCs, obtained before TCRalphabeta/CD19-depleted stem cell transplant. Receptor source: a child younger than 10 with inherited bone marrow failure, due to receive a stem cell transplant.

This clonotype was seen ten or more times. This chain connects TRBV5-5 to TRBJ2-1, with 13 nucleotides matching TRBD2. The CDR3 loop spans 16 amino acids. Germline CDR1 reads SGHKS; CDR2 reads YYEKEE (reference sequence). V was clipped by 0 bases and J by 12 bases; unmatched bases: 9. The CDR3 sequence: CASSLALLAGGITQFF. Here the CDR3 DNA reads TGTGCCAGCAGCTTGGCCCTACTAGCGGGAGGGATTACGCAGTTCTTC.

The table lists this clonotype with many counts. This sequence joins TRBV20-1 and TRBJ2-5; D gene uncertain. Trimming took 6 bases from V and 1 from J, leaving 12 bases between them. The V gene's germline CDR1 is DFQATT and CDR2 SNEGSKA (reference sequence). The CDR3 is 13 amino acids. CDR3 nucleotides: TGCAGTGCCGAACAGCCTCCCCAAGAGACCCAGTACTTC. It specifies CSAEQPPQETQYF.

This clonotype was counted many times. The chain is built from TRBV27 and TRBJ2-1, with 7 nucleotides matching TRBD1. The CDR3 consists of 15 residues. Trimming cost V 4 bases and J 10 bases; bases outside gene matches: 13. Germline V gene sequence: CDR1 MNHEY, CDR2 SMNVEV (reference sequence). This CDR3 reads CASSSPRDSPGEQFF. In DNA form, the CDR3 reads TGTGCCAGCAGTTCACCCCGGGACAGCCCAGGGGAGCAGTTCTTC.

This clonotype has at least ten counts. The V call is TRBV7-2, the J call TRBJ2-7; D unclear. The V and J ends lost 1 base and 2 bases respectively, with 12 bases between them. This CDR3 comprises 15 residues. Germline assignment: CDR1 SGHTA and CDR2 FQGNSA. The CDR3, as DNA: TGTGCCAGCAGCTTAGTGACGGTTTCCACCTACGAGCAGTACTTC. Amino acid sequence: CASSLVTVSTYEQYF.

In regard to this clonotype: Compared with germline, one end of the junction differs, possibly owing to a read error. This rearrangement joins TRBV5-1 to TRBJ2-5, with D perhaps matching TRBD2 (7 bases). This CDR3 spans 14 amino acids. CDR1 is SGHRS and CDR2 is YFSETQ in the germline V gene. CDR3 region: CASSLGGGQESQYF. CDR3 sequence (DNA): TGCGCCAGCAGCTTGGGCGGGGGCCAAGAGTCCCAGTACTTC.

J is TRBJ2-7 and V is TRBV4-3, with 9 positions matching TRBD2. Germline V gene data show CDR1 as LGHNA and CDR2 as YSLEER. The CDR3 consists of 18 residues. V shed 0 bases and J 3 bases; nucleotides not matched to a gene: 12. This chain's CDR3 is CASSQDLLASGANYEQYF. The DNA of the CDR3 is TGCGCCAGCAGCCAAGATCTCCTCGCTAGCGGGGCTAACTACGAGCAGTACTTC.

This clonotype came up many times. The CDR3 loop is CASSHSGALPSPLHF. The CDR3 DNA is TGTGCCAGCAGCCATTCAGGGGCCCTCCCTTCACCCCTCCACTTT. The gene calls are TRBV7-2 and TRBJ1-6; the D gene is possibly TRBD1 (6 bases). V was clipped by 5 bases and J by 9 bases, with 17 bases between them. The CDR3 consists of 15 residues. Germline assignment: CDR1 SGHTA and CDR2 FQGNSA.

The chain recombines TRBV6-5 with TRBJ1-1; TRBD1 aligns across 7 bases. The CDR3 is made up of 12 amino acids. V was pared by 2 bases and J by 9 bases, with 3 bases of the junction left unmatched. Germline loops: CDR1 MNHEY, CDR2 SVGAGI. In DNA form, the CDR3 reads TGTGCCAGCAGTTACGACAGGGTAAAAGCTTTCTTT. Residues: CASSYDRVKAFF.

There are many counts of this clonotype. The chain has TRBV27 and TRBJ1-1, with D tentatively TRBD1 (5 bases). With 0 bases removed from V and 1 base from J, the gap between germline ends came to 9 bases. This CDR3 contains 15 residues. Germline assignment: CDR1 MNHEY and CDR2 SMNVEV (reference sequence). CDR3 loop: CASSLSGGGNTEAFF. Here the CDR3 DNA reads TGTGCCAGCAGTTTATCCGGGGGAGGGAACACTGAAGCTTTCTTT.

This clonotype was recorded many times. CDR3 loop: CASSPSAGTGNQPQHF. DNA of the CDR3: TGTGCCAGCAGTCCCTCGGCCGGGACGGGCAATCAGCCCCAGCATTTT. V gene TRBV27 combines with J gene TRBJ1-5; TRBD1 is a possible D gene (5 bases). V was cut by 5 bases and J by 2 bases, with 16 bases left in between. There are 16 residues in the CDR3. Germline CDR1 is MNHEY and CDR2 is SMNVEV (reference sequence).

The chain has TRBV7-9 and TRBJ2-5, with a tentative D call TRBD2 (5 bases). Germline-derived CDR1 and CDR2 are SEHNR and FQNEAQ (reference sequence). This CDR3 has 16 residues. Trimming shortened V by 2 bases and J by 1 base, and 14 bases separated the two germline ends. This chain's CDR3 is CASSLRRVPTQETQYF. The CDR3 DNA sequence: TGTGCCAGCAGCTTACGGCGGGTACCAACCCAAGAGACCCAGTACTTC.

This clonotype has a count of ten or more. The chain uses TRBV10-3 and TRBJ2-1; D ambiguous. Trimming took off 6 bases at V and 5 bases at J, with 11 bases between the two ends. The CDR3 is 13 amino acids. Germline V lookup: CDR1 ENHRY, CDR2 SYGVKD. CDR3 bases: TGTGCCATCAGAACCACGCAGGACAATGAGCAGTTCTTC. It yields the protein CAIRTTQDNEQFF.

This clonotype occurred a few times. An end of the junction differs from the germline gene, which may be a read error. CDR3 DNA: TGCTGTGCTCTCACTACTCCGGGACAGGGGGCCAGGGAGACCCAGTACTTC. It translates to CCALTTPGQGARETQYF. V gene TRBV20-1 combines with J gene TRBJ2-5, with 12 positions matching TRBD1. The CDR3 contains 17 residues. Germline V lookup: CDR1 DFQATT, CDR2 SNEGSKA (reference sequence).

This clonotype was counted at least ten times. This CDR3 is CASTIGQPSPLHF. In DNA, the CDR3 is TGTGCCAGCACCATCGGACAGCCTTCACCCCTCCACTTT. The chain combines TRBV6-2 or TRBV6-3 with TRBJ1-6; TRBD1 might be the D (6 bases). Per the germline V gene, CDR1 is MNHEY and CDR2 is SVGEGT. The CDR3 extends over 13 amino acids. Deletions cut 7 bases from V and 9 bases from J, with 13 bases between.

Turning to this clonotype: The junction and the germline gene differ at one end; a read error may be behind it. V and J are TRBV4-3 and TRBJ2-1, with D hard to call. CDR1 LGHNA and CDR2 YSLEER come from the germline V gene. The CDR3 totals 13 residues. CDR3 amino acids: CASSKDLYNEQFF. The DNA for the CDR3 is TGCGCCAGCAGCAAAGACTTGTACAATGAGCAGTTCTTC.

This clonotype was seen more than once but under ten times. V usage is TRBV2 and J usage is TRBJ2-2; D is possibly TRBD2 (6 bases). Germline CDR1 SNHLY, CDR2 FYNNEI. Between the trimmed V and J ends, which lost 3 bases and 4 bases, there was a span of 15 bases. The CDR3 totals 16 residues. CDR3 sequence: CASSDNSGFTTGELFF. As DNA, the CDR3 is TGTGCCAGCAGTGATAATAGCGGATTCACCACCGGGGAGCTGTTTTTT.

V gene TRBV10-3 combines with J gene TRBJ2-1; D gene ambiguous. The V end lost 7 bases, the J end lost 2 bases, and 12 bases lay between the germline ends. Germline CDR1 reads ENHRY; CDR2 reads SYGVKD. The CDR3 is made up of 14 amino acids. CDR3 in amino acids: CAITAGLPYNEQFF. The CDR3 nucleotides read TGTGCCATCACGGCTGGGCTCCCCTACAATGAGCAGTTCTTC.

There are many counts of this clonotype. The gene calls are TRBV5-6 and TRBJ2-1; D is possibly TRBD2 (6 bases). With 7 bases removed from V and 0 bases from J, the gap between germline ends came to 11 bases. Germline V gene data show CDR1 as SGHDT and CDR2 as YYEEEE. The CDR3 has 14 amino acids. The CDR3 loop reads CASWLASSYNEQFF. CDR3 DNA: TGTGCCAGCTGGCTAGCGAGCTCCTACAATGAGCAGTTCTTC.

In its sample, this clonotype was seen many times. The gene calls are TRBV7-2 and TRBJ2-7; 9 nucleotides match TRBD1. CDR3 length: 13 residues. V dropped 3 bases and J dropped 9; count of bases not matched to a gene: 6. The germline CDR1 and CDR2 sequences are SGHTA and FQGNSA. The CDR3 loop is CASSFTGGVAQYF. CDR3 DNA: TGTGCCAGCAGCTTTACAGGGGGCGTTGCGCAGTACTTC.

This clonotype was observed a handful of times. V gene TRBV7-9 combines with J gene TRBJ2-1; D gene unclear. The CDR3 has 13 residues. Between the trimmed V and J ends, which lost 3 bases and 8 bases, there was a span of 11 bases. Germline CDR1 SEHNR, CDR2 FQNEAQ (reference sequence). The CDR3: CASSLSERDEQFF. CDR3 coding DNA: TGTGCCAGCAGCTTGAGTGAACGGGATGAGCAGTTCTTC.

At least ten counts were recorded for this clonotype. V usage is TRBV27 and J usage is TRBJ2-7, with 9 bases identical to TRBD1. Germline-derived CDR1 and CDR2 are MNHEY and SMNVEV (reference sequence). The CDR3 has 15 residues. The junction had 5 bases not matched to a gene; V was cut back by 4 bases and J by 1 base. In DNA, the CDR3 is TGTGCCAGCAGTTACGACGGGACAGGGTCCTACGAGCAGTACTTC. Amino acids: CASSYDGTGSYEQYF.

There are a few counts of this clonotype. The V and J genes are TRBV20-1 and TRBJ2-7; 10 nucleotides align to TRBD2. V shed 3 bases, J shed 2 bases, and the junction held 19 bases outside the gene matches. Germline CDR1 and CDR2: DFQATT and SNEGSKA (reference sequence). The CDR3 loop spans 19 amino acids. CDR3 sequence: CSASYPRRTSGRGAYEQYF. CDR3 nucleotide sequence: TGCAGTGCTAGTTACCCACGTAGGACTAGCGGAAGGGGGGCCTACGAGCAGTACTTC.

This clonotype was seen at least ten times. The chain links TRBV11-3 to TRBJ2-7; TRBD2 matches at 12 bases. V lost 3 bases and J lost 5; bases outside the gene matches: 14. Per the germline V gene, CDR1 is SGHNT and CDR2 is YENEEA. The CDR3 is 18 residues long. The CDR3 loop is CASSFTSGRPSLVDEQYF. CDR3 coding DNA: TGTGCCAGCAGCTTCACTAGCGGGAGGCCCTCCTTGGTGGACGAGCAGTACTTC.

This clonotype was recorded many times. This rearrangement joins TRBV5-1 to TRBJ1-4, with a weak D call TRBD1 (6 bases). V was cut by 4 bases and J by 7 bases, with 14 bases left in between. There are 14 residues in the CDR3. Germline assignment: CDR1 SGHRS and CDR2 YFSETQ. The CDR3 protein is CASSPGEDIEKLFF. For the CDR3, the DNA is TGCGCCAGCAGCCCAGGGGAGGACATTGAAAAACTGTTTTTT.

This clonotype appeared many times. The chain carries TRBV28 and TRBJ2-6; D ambiguous. Germline V CDR1 and CDR2: MDHEN, SYDVKM. This CDR3 is built from 15 residues. V dropped 7 bases and J dropped 4 bases, with 14 bases sitting between them. CDR3 loop: CASTPTLLGANVLTF. CDR3 DNA sequence: TGTGCCAGCACGCCGACACTCCTGGGGGCCAACGTCCTGACTTTC.

This clonotype was detected ten times or more. This chain joins TRBV19 and TRBJ2-1; tentatively, D is TRBD1 or TRBD2 (6 bases each). The germline V and J ends were trimmed by 6 bases and 2 bases, with 14 bases remaining between them. This CDR3 is built from 15 residues. Germline-derived CDR1 and CDR2 are LNHDA and SQIVND (reference sequence). The CDR3 protein is CASRLGGPPYNEQFF. The CDR3 coding sequence is TGTGCCAGTAGACTAGGGGGGCCCCCCTACAATGAGCAGTTCTTC. Full variable domain (missing parts from reference TRBV19 and TRBJ2-1): DGGITQSPKYLFRKEGQNVTLSCEQNLNHDAMYWYRQDPGQGLRLIYYSQIVNDFQKGDIAEGYSVSREKKESFPLTVTSAQKNPTAFYLCASRLGGPPYNEQFFGPGTRLTVL.

The chain joins TRBV5-4 to TRBJ2-1, with 9 nucleotides matching TRBD1. This CDR3 has 16 amino acids. V shed 5 bases and J 8 bases; nucleotides not matched to a gene: 14. Per the germline V gene, CDR1 is SGHNT and CDR2 is YYREEE (reference sequence). DNA of the CDR3: TGTGCCAGCAGTATGACTGGACAGGGGCCCGGAGATGAGCAGTTCTTC. This translates into CASSMTGQGPGDEQFF.

The chain combines TRBV29-1 with TRBJ1-2; no clear D. Trimming shortened V by 4 bases and J by 2 bases, and 11 bases separated the two germline ends. The CDR3 has 13 residues. CDR1 is SQVTM, CDR2 ANQGSEA, per germline. CDR3 sequence (DNA): TGCAGCGTTGGATCCAGGCTAAACTATGGCTACACCTTC. Its translation is CSVGSRLNYGYTF.

This clonotype appeared many times. CDR3 region: CATSRDLYGTNEQFF. In DNA, the CDR3 is TGTGCCACCAGCAGAGATCTTTACGGCACCAATGAGCAGTTCTTC. The genes are TRBV15 and TRBJ2-1; D gene ambiguous. The CDR3 is made up of 15 amino acids. Germline V gives CDR1 LNHNV, CDR2 YYDKDF (reference sequence). The V gene lost 0 bases and the J gene lost 6 bases, with 12 bases spanning the gap.

A few counts support this clonotype. The chain joins TRBV7-2 to TRBJ2-7, with D possibly TRBD1 on 5 matching bases. V shed 5 bases and J shed 7 bases, with 21 bases lying between them. This CDR3 is 15 amino acids long. Germline V gene data show CDR1 as SGHTA and CDR2 as FQGNSA. Written as DNA, the CDR3 is TGTGCCAGCAGCCCCGCGTGGGTTGGAAGGGGTGAGCAGTACTTC. Translation gives CASSPAWVGRGEQYF.

V gene TRBV10-3 combines with J gene TRBJ2-1; 7 bases are a match to TRBD2. Germline V lookup: CDR1 ENHRY, CDR2 SYGVKD. The CDR3 length is 14 residues. The V and J ends lost 7 bases and 7 bases, in that order; junction bases with no gene match: 10. CDR3 in DNA: TGTGCCATCATGAGGGAGGGAGACGAAAATGAGCAGTTCTTC. It codes for CAIMREGDENEQFF.